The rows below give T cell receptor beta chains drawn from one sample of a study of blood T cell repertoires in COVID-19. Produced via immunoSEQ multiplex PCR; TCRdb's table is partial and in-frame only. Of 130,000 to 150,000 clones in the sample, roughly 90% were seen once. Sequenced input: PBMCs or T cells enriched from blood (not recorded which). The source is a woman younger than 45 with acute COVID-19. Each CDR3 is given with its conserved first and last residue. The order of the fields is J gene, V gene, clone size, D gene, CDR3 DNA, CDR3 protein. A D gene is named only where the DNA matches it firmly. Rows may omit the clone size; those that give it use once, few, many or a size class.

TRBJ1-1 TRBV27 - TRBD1 TGTGCCAGCAGTTTAATAAGGGGGCTAACGAACACTGAAGCTTTCTTT CASSLIRGLTNTEAFF
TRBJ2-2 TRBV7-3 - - TGTGCCAGCAGCCCGCGGCAGTGGGCCGGGGAGCTGTTTTTT CASSPRQWAGELFF
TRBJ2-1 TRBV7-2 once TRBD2 TGTGCCAGCAGCGTAAGAGGCGGGAGCTCCTACAATGAGCAGTTCTTC CASSVRGGSSYNEQFF
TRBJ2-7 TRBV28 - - TGTGCCAGCAGTTTTAGCGAAACCTACGAGCAGTACTTC CASSFSETYEQYF
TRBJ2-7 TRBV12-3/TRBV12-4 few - TGTGCCAGCAGCCAACGAGGTACCTACGAGCAGTACTTC CASSQRGTYEQYF
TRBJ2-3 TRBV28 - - TGTGCCAGCAGTCTACAGGGTTCAGATACGCAGTATTTT CASSLQGSDTQYF
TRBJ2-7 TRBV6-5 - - TGTGCCACTTCGCCTTCAGGGGTCCCTTACGAGCAGTACTTC CATSPSGVPYEQYF
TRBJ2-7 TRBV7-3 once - TGTGCCAGCCCAGGCTACGAGCAGTACTTC CASPGYEQYF
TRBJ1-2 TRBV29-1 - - TGCAGCGTTGACAGCGACTATGGCTACACCTTC CSVDSDYGYTF
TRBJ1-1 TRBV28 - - TGTGCCAGCAGTTCCTACCCGGAAGCTTTCTTT CASSSYPEAFF
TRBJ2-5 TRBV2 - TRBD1 TGTGCCAGACGACAGGGGTCGGAGACCCAGTACTTC CARRQGSETQYF
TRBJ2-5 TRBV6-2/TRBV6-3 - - TGTGCCAGCAGTTACAGAAGCCAACAAGAGACCCAGTACTTC CASSYRSQQETQYF
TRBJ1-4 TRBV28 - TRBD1 TGTGCCAGCAGTCCGCCCGGGACAGGGGGCGGCATGGCTAATGAAAAACTGTTTTTT CASSPPGTGGGMANEKLFF
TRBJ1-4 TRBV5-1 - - TGCGCCAGCAGCTTGGGGGGGACAAAGAATGAAAAACTGTTTTTT CASSLGGTKNEKLFF
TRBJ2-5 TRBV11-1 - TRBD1 TGTGCCAGCAGATCGACAGGGGTGGAGACCCAGTACTTC CASRSTGVETQYF
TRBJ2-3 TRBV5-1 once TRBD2 TGCGCCAGCTCTCGAACCGGGACTAGCGGGACAGATACGCAGTATTTT CASSRTGTSGTDTQYF
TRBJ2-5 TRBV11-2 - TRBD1 TGTGCCAGCAGCCCGCGGACAGGCCAAGAGACCCAGTACTTC CASSPRTGQETQYF
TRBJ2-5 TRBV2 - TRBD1 TGTGCCAGCAGATCGACAGGGGGCCTGGGGGAGACCCAGTACTTC CASRSTGGLGETQYF
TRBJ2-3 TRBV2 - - TGTGCCAGCAATTCAAACACAGATACGCAGTATTTT CASNSNTDTQYF
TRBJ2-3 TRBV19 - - TGTGCCAGTAGTACCGGGACATGGTTCTTCGCAGATACGCAGTATTTT CASSTGTWFFADTQYF
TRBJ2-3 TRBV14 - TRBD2 TGTGCCAGCAGCCACGATGAGCGGGAGCGCACAGATACGCAGTATTTT CASSHDERERTDTQYF
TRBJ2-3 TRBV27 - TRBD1 TGTGCCAGCACCCCCGGGACAGGGGATACAGATACGCAGTATTTT CASTPGTGDTDTQYF
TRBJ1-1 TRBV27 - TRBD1 TGTGCCAGCAGTTTACGGTCATTCGGCAGGGGGCTTGGGGGGGACACTGAAGCTTTCTTT CASSLRSFGRGLGGDTEAFF
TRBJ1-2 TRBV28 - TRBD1 TGTGCCAGCAGCCCGACAGGGCGAGGCTACACCTTC CASSPTGRGYTF
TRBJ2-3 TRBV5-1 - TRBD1 TGCGCCAGCAGCTGGGCCGGGACAGGATCCACAGATACGCAGTATTTT CASSWAGTGSTDTQYF
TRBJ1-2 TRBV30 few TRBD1 TGTGCCTGGGGTCGCGGGACAGGGCGCAACTATGGCTACACCTTC CAWGRGTGRNYGYTF
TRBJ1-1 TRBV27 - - TGTGCCAGCAGGGAATGGGGGGGAACTGAAGCTTTCTTT CASREWGGTEAFF
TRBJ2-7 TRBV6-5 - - TGTGCCAGCAGCACCTTATCGAGCGAATCCTACGAGCAGTACTTC CASSTLSSESYEQYF
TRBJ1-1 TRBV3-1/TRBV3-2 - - TGTGCCAGCAGCCCCAGCGGCCACACTGAAGCTTTCTTT CASSPSGHTEAFF
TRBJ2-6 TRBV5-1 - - TGCGCCAGCAAAACAGGGCTAAGTCTTTCTGGGGCCAACGTCCTGACTTTC CASKTGLSLSGANVLTF
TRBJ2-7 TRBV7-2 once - TGTGCCAGCAGCTTTCAGGTTTCCTACGAGCAGTACTTC CASSFQVSYEQYF
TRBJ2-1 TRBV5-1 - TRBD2 TGCGCCAGCAGCTTGGGGGGGACTACAAGTGAGCAGTTCTTC CASSLGGTTSEQFF
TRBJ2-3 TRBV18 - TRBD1 TGTGCCAGCTCCAACACGCGACAGGGATCAGATACGCAGTATTTT CASSNTRQGSDTQYF
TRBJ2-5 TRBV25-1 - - TGTGCCAGCAGTGCCCTCGAGACCCAGTACTTC CASSALETQYF
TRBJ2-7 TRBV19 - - TGTGCCAGTAGTATCGGCGGGGTACAAAATGACGAGCAGTACTTC CASSIGGVQNDEQYF
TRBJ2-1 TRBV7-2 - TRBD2 TGTGCCAGCAGCTTAGATTGGGAGCGGGAGTTTGCCTACAATGAGCAGTTCTTC CASSLDWEREFAYNEQFF
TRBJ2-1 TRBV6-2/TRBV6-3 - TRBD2 TGTGCCAGCAGTCGACTAGCGGCACCTTACAATGAGCAGTTCTTC CASSRLAAPYNEQFF
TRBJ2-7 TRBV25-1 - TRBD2 TGTGCCAGCAGTGCCTGGACTAGCGGGAACTCCTACGAGCAGTACTTC CASSAWTSGNSYEQYF
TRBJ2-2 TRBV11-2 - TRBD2 TGTGCCAGCAGCCAGGGACTAGCGGGAGCCGGCGGGGAGCTGTTTTTT CASSQGLAGAGGELFF
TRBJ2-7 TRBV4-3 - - TGCGCCAGCAGCCACAAGACAGAGTACGAGCAGTACTTC CASSHKTEYEQYF
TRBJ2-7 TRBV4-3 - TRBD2 TGCGCCAGCAGCCAAGATGTTACGGGACTAACCTCCTACGAGCAGTACTTC CASSQDVTGLTSYEQYF
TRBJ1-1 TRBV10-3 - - TGTGCCATCAGTGAGTCGACTTACGGAACTGAAGCTTTCTTT CAISESTYGTEAFF
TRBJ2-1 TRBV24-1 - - TGTGCCACCAGTCTGTCGGGGTTAGACAATGAGCAGTTCTTC CATSLSGLDNEQFF
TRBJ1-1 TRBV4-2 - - TGTGCCAGCAGCCTTAATTTTAACACTGAAGCTTTCTTT CASSLNFNTEAFF
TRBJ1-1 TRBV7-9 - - TGTGCCAGCAGCTCCGGGACAAAGAACACTGAAGCTTTCTTT CASSSGTKNTEAFF
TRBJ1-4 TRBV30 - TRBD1 TGTGCCTGGAGTTTTGGACAGGGTGGTGAAAAACTGTTTTTT CAWSFGQGGEKLFF
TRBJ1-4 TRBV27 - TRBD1 TGTGCCAGCAGTTTGGGGCCAGGCTCCAGGGGGGAAAAACTGTTTTTT CASSLGPGSRGEKLFF
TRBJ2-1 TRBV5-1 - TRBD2 TGCGCCAGCGGGTCCCTTGGACTAGCGGGAGCTGATGAGCAGTTCTTC CASGSLGLAGADEQFF
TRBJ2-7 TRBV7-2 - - TGTGCCAGCAGCGACTTCCCTAGCGCCGCCTACGAGCAGTACTTC CASSDFPSAAYEQYF
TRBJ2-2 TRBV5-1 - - TGCGCCAGCAGCACCCGTGGGCTTACCGGGGAGCTGTTTTTT CASSTRGLTGELFF
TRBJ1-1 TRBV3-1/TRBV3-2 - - TGTGCCAGCAGCCAAGGCTACGAGATTCGAGGTGAAGCTTTCTTT CASSQGYEIRGEAFF